This T cell receptor beta chain was observed in a study of T cells in Graves' hyperthyroidism and ophthalmopathy. It was RNA transcripts that yielded the amplified TCR beta CDR3 regions. The HTBI primer set was used in a first-round RT-PCR of the TCR CDR3. MiXCR, applied by TCRdb to the multiplex PCR reads, yields one record per CDR3 protein. Among a few hundred thousand distinct CDR3 sequences listed, 40% to 55% were seen once. Overall study results and limits: In blood, most of the thyroid clonotypes expanded above 0.001 were also present. Median prediction lead before ophthalmopathy onset was roughly 6 months with the model. Ophthalmopathy cases were set apart from stable hyperthyroidism by a 13 V-J model.

Diagnoses rested on clinical symptoms, serum thyroxine and TRAb, thyroid ultrasound and orbital computed tomography. The length of the CDR3 is 13 residues. Trimming took 3 bases from V and 4 from J, leaving 12 bases between them. The germline V gene has CDR1 DFQATT and CDR2 SNEGSKA (reference sequence). This clonotype showed up many times. Its antigen remains unknown. This chain links TRBV20-1 with TRBJ1-2; D remains unclear. The clonotype was recovered from an adult woman with Graves' disease, either hyperthyroidism or ophthalmopathy (not recorded which). Sequenced: peripheral blood or thyroid tissue (not recorded which). The CDR3: CSARRGGFYGYTF. CDR3 in DNA: TGCAGTGCTAGGCGCGGTGGTTTCTATGGCTACACCTTC.